The 26 T cell receptor beta chains listed next were all sequenced from one sample in a study of regulatory T cells in long-lasting Graves disease. The time point here: persistent/refractory GD, antithyroid drugs over 5 years with positive TRAb. PBMC RNA was the source of the TCR library. iRepertoire HTBI primers and Arm-PCR of CDR3 regions built TCR beta libraries. TCRdb called the multiplex PCR reads again in MiXCR, with one record for every CDR3 protein. The sample holds more than 650,000 distinct CDR3 sequences, about 30% seen once. The material was peripheral blood mononuclear cells (PBMCs), obtained when the disease was refractory, from a patient treated with antithyroid drugs. The source of these receptors is a female donor with Graves disease.

The V and J genes are TRBV12-3 or TRBV12-4 and TRBJ2-2; D may match TRBD1 or TRBD2 (5 bases each). This CDR3 has 15 residues. Trimming cost V 6 bases and J 6 bases, with 17 bases left between them. CDR3 in amino acids: CASRRGDLIPGELFF. DNA for the CDR3: TGTGCCAGCAGAAGGGGAGACCTAATTCCCGGGGAGCTGTTTTTT.

V is TRBV3-1 and J is TRBJ2-5; D unresolved. V was clipped by 0 bases and J by 5 bases, with 10 bases between them. CDR1 is LGHDT, CDR2 YNNKEL, per germline (reference sequence). This CDR3 has 14 residues. The CDR3 reads CASSQDVNLETQYF. Here the CDR3 DNA reads TGTGCCAGCAGCCAAGATGTTAACCTGGAGACCCAGTACTTC.

This clonotype occurred a few times. The V gene is TRBV5-1, the J gene TRBJ2-7, with D perhaps TRBD1 or TRBD2 (5 bases each). V gave up 2 bases and J gave up 3 bases, with 15 bases separating them. Germline V lookup: CDR1 SGHRS, CDR2 YFSETQ. This CDR3 is 15 amino acids long. The CDR3 region has the DNA TGCGCCAGCAGCTTCACCGGGACCGCCAACTACGAGCAGTACTTC. This codes for CASSFTGTANYEQYF.

The chain links TRBV12-3 or TRBV12-4 to TRBJ1-3, with unresolved D. This CDR3 is built from 11 residues. V was trimmed by 6 bases and J by 4 bases, leaving 4 bases between them. The CDR3 nucleotides read TGTGCCAGCAGACCGGGAAACACCATATATTTT. Translation gives CASRPGNTIYF.

J is TRBJ2-7 and V is TRBV6-1; D is unclear. Germline V gene data show CDR1 as MNHNS and CDR2 as SASEGT. Deletions cut 7 bases from V and 2 bases from J, with 9 bases between. This CDR3 is built from 12 residues. In DNA, the CDR3 is TGTGCCAGCACTGCAGCCCCCTACGAGCAGTACTTC. It translates to CASTAAPYEQYF.

This clonotype was seen a handful of times. This chain uses TRBV5-1 with TRBJ1-1; a weak D match, TRBD1 (6 bases). Trimming cost V 1 base and J 1 base, with 11 bases left between them. Germline CDR1 SGHRS, CDR2 YFSETQ. CDR3 size: 15 residues. The CDR3 nucleotides are TGCGCCAGCAGCTTGTGGGGGGGGGCGAACACTGAAGCTTTCTTT. Translated: CASSLWGGANTEAFF.

At least ten counts were recorded for this clonotype. The chain links TRBV12-3 or TRBV12-4 to TRBJ1-1; D is ambiguous. V lost 8 bases, J lost 5 bases, and 21 bases lay in between. This CDR3 spans 15 amino acids. The chain's CDR3 is CASQKAVVGFTEAFF. Here the CDR3 DNA reads TGTGCCAGCCAAAAAGCCGTAGTGGGATTTACTGAAGCTTTCTTT.

This chain connects TRBV5-1 to TRBJ1-2; D is possibly TRBD1 (6 bases). The CDR3 loop spans 14 amino acids. Germline CDR1 SGHRS, CDR2 YFSETQ. The V end was cut by 4 bases, the J end by 2 bases, with 12 bases between. CDR3 in DNA: TGCGCCAGCAGCCCCCGGACAGACAACTATGGCTACACCTTC. It translates to CASSPRTDNYGYTF.

The chain recombines TRBV29-1 with TRBJ1-5, with a possible D match to TRBD1 (5 bases). CDR3 length: 12 amino acids. The germline CDR1 and CDR2 sequences are SQVTM and ANQGSEA. Trimming pared 6 bases from V and 5 bases from J, leaving 11 bases between. CDR3 DNA: TGCAGCGTGGCGGACACCTATCAGCCCCAGCATTTT. Its protein is CSVADTYQPQHF.

The genes are TRBV27 and TRBJ2-7; 8 nucleotides line up with TRBD2. Germline CDR1 reads MNHEY; CDR2 reads SMNVEV (reference sequence). The length of the CDR3 is 17 residues. Trimming took 6 bases from V and 2 from J; bases not matched to a gene: 15. In DNA, the CDR3 is TGTGCCAGCAGACCACCTTCAACTAGCGGATTAGCCTACGAGCAGTACTTC. Amino acids: CASRPPSTSGLAYEQYF.

This clonotype was recorded at least ten times. The chain links TRBV11-2 to TRBJ2-5; 7 bases are shared with TRBD1. CDR3 length equals 15 residues. Germline V gene lookup returns CDR1 SGHAT and CDR2 FQNNGV. V lost 1 base, J lost 4 bases, and 6 bases stayed unmatched. The CDR3 nucleotides are TGTGCCAGCAGCTTAGGCCGACAGGGAGCAGAGACCCAGTACTTC. It is translated as CASSLGRQGAETQYF.

This clonotype occurred a few times. The chain couples TRBV7-6 to TRBJ2-5, with D uncertain. Trimming shortened V by 3 bases and J by 4 bases, and 9 bases separated the two germline ends. Germline CDR1 is SGHVS and CDR2 is FNYEAQ. This CDR3 has 13 amino acids. CDR3 sequence: CASSLNGPETQYF. The DNA for the CDR3 is TGTGCCAGCAGCTTGAACGGGCCAGAGACCCAGTACTTC.

In its sample, this clonotype was seen many times. The chain uses TRBV11-2 and TRBJ2-7, with D possibly being TRBD1 (6 bases). The CDR3 is 13 amino acids. The V gene's germline CDR1 is SGHAT and CDR2 FQNNGV. V lost 3 bases to trimming and J lost 6 bases, with 12 bases between them. CDR3 sequence (DNA): TGTGCCAGCAGCTTCGGGCAGGGGAGCGAGCAGTACTTC. It specifies CASSFGQGSEQYF. Combining the CDR3 with reference TRBV11-2 and TRBJ2-7 gives the whole variable domain EAGVAQSPRYKIIEKRQSVAFWCNPISGHATLYWYQQILGQGPKLLIQFQNNGVVDDSQLPKDRFSAERLKGVDSTLKIQPAKLEDSAVYLCASSFGQGSEQYFGPGTRLTVT.

The chain recombines TRBV3-1 with TRBJ1-1, with D hard to call. The V end was cut by 1 base, the J end by 7 bases, with 10 bases between. CDR3 length equals 13 residues. Germline CDR1 and CDR2: LGHDT and YNNKEL (reference sequence). The CDR3 loop reads CASSQVTTGEAFF. CDR3 DNA: TGTGCCAGCAGCCAAGTTACAACGGGTGAAGCTTTCTTT.

Many counts were recorded for this clonotype. The chain employs TRBV11-2 and TRBJ2-7; TRBD1 aligns across 9 bases. CDR3 length: 15 amino acids. Trimming cost V 5 bases and J 6 bases; bases outside gene matches: 11. Germline CDR1 and CDR2: SGHAT and FQNNGV. CDR3 DNA sequence: TGTGCCAGCAGCCACCTCCGGGACAGGGTGGGCGAGCAGTACTTC. This encodes CASSHLRDRVGEQYF. Full variable domain (rest looked up from reference TRBV11-2 and TRBJ2-7): EAGVAQSPRYKIIEKRQSVAFWCNPISGHATLYWYQQILGQGPKLLIQFQNNGVVDDSQLPKDRFSAERLKGVDSTLKIQPAKLEDSAVYLCASSHLRDRVGEQYFGPGTRLTVT.

This chain joins TRBV28 and TRBJ1-2; TRBD1 might be the D (5 bases). V was clipped by 6 bases and J by 6 bases, with 14 bases between them. The CDR3 covers 13 residues. Germline V gene lookup returns CDR1 MDHEN and CDR2 SYDVKM. CDR3 in DNA: TGTGCCAGCAGCTGGGCAGGGCGGGATGGCTACACCTTC. Translation: CASSWAGRDGYTF.

The chain links TRBV19 to TRBJ1-1; D is uncertain. Trimming took 5 bases from V and 1 from J, leaving 11 bases between them. CDR1 LNHDA and CDR2 SQIVND come from the germline V gene (reference sequence). The CDR3 contains 14 residues. Here the CDR3 reads CASSPERRNTEAFF. Here the CDR3 DNA reads TGTGCCAGTAGTCCCGAGAGGAGGAACACTGAAGCTTTCTTT.

Only a few counts were recorded for this clonotype. As DNA, the CDR3 is TGCGCCAGCGCCGGGACTCAATTTCCCGGGGAGCTGTTTTTT. Translation: CASAGTQFPGELFF. The chain uses TRBV5-1 and TRBJ2-2, with D perhaps matching TRBD2 (6 bases). CDR1 and CDR2 from the germline V gene are SGHRS and YFSETQ. Trimming shortened V by 7 bases and J by 6 bases, and 16 bases separated the two germline ends. The CDR3 covers 14 residues.

The CDR3 DNA follows: TGTGCCATCAGTGGCAAACCCTTAGGGGGCCGGAACACTGAAGCTTTCTTT. Translating gives CAISGKPLGGRNTEAFF. The genes are TRBV10-3 and TRBJ1-1; 7 bases align to TRBD1. V was clipped by 4 bases and J by 1 base; unmatched bases: 12. The CDR3 is 17 residues long. The germline V gene encodes CDR1 ENHRY and CDR2 SYGVKD.

This clonotype was counted between two and nine times. The chain has TRBV12-3 or TRBV12-4 and TRBJ1-1; a possible D gene is TRBD1 (6 bases). The V end was cut by 5 bases, the J end by 5 bases, with 15 bases between. CDR3 length equals 14 residues. The CDR3 nucleotides read TGTGCCAGCAGTACCGGACAGTTCGCAACTGAAGCTTTCTTT. This sequence encodes CASSTGQFATEAFF.

This clonotype was seen only a few times. The chain recombines TRBV27 with TRBJ2-7; the match to TRBD1 covers 9 bases. Looked up from germline, CDR1 is MNHEY and CDR2 is SMNVEV (reference sequence). Trimming removed 6 bases from V and 5 bases from J; junction bases left unmatched: 14. CDR3 length equals 16 residues. As DNA, the CDR3 is TGTGCCAGCAGCGTATATGGGACAGGGTCCGGCGACGAGCAGTACTTC. Translated: CASSVYGTGSGDEQYF.

The genes are TRBV5-6 and TRBJ1-1; the match to TRBD1 covers 9 bases. The CDR3 contains 17 residues. V lost 4 bases to trimming and J lost 0 bases; unmatched junction nucleotides: 10. From germline, CDR1 is SGHDT and CDR2 YYEEEE. CDR3 in amino acids: CASSRLGQGQMNTEAFF. In nucleotides, the CDR3 is TGTGCCAGCAGCAGACTTGGACAGGGGCAAATGAACACTGAAGCTTTCTTT.

This clonotype was recorded once. The genes are TRBV6-2 or TRBV6-3 and TRBJ1-5, with D possibly matching TRBD1 (5 bases). V was cut by 6 bases and J by 6 bases, with 18 bases left in between. This CDR3 has 15 amino acids. Germline lookup yields CDR1 MNHEY and CDR2 SVGEGT. The chain's CDR3 is CASRTNGEGSQPQHF. The CDR3 DNA sequence: TGTGCCAGCAGAACTAATGGGGAGGGGAGTCAGCCCCAGCATTTT.

Worth noting for this clonotype: A read error may account for a junction end that differs from germline. This chain joins TRBV29-1 and TRBJ2-1; 9 bases align to TRBD2. The CDR3 is 12 amino acids. Germline V gives CDR1 SQVTM, CDR2 ANQGSEA. The CDR3 here is CSVEVQGTSSVF. For the CDR3, the DNA is TGCAGCGTTGAAGTACAGGGGACTAGCTCCGTCTTC.

This clonotype was seen only a few times. The chain recombines TRBV11-3 with TRBJ2-1; D possibly corresponds to TRBD1 (6 bases). The CDR3 sequence is 15 residues long. V lost 0 bases, J lost 6 bases, and 12 bases lay in between. CDR1 is SGHNT, CDR2 YENEEA, per germline. The CDR3 coding sequence is TGTGCCAGCAGCTTAGATGGACAGAGTCTCAATGAGCAGTTCTTC. This gives the protein CASSLDGQSLNEQFF.

This clonotype was observed at least ten times. The chain couples TRBV28 to TRBJ1-5, with D tentatively TRBD1 (6 bases). Trimming pared 6 bases from V and 0 bases from J, leaving 12 bases between. CDR1 and CDR2 from the germline V gene are MDHEN and SYDVKM. The CDR3 is 15 amino acids. DNA of the CDR3: TGTGCCAGCAGGGACAGCATCTATAGCAATCAGCCCCAGCATTTT. Translated, it gives CASRDSIYSNQPQHF.